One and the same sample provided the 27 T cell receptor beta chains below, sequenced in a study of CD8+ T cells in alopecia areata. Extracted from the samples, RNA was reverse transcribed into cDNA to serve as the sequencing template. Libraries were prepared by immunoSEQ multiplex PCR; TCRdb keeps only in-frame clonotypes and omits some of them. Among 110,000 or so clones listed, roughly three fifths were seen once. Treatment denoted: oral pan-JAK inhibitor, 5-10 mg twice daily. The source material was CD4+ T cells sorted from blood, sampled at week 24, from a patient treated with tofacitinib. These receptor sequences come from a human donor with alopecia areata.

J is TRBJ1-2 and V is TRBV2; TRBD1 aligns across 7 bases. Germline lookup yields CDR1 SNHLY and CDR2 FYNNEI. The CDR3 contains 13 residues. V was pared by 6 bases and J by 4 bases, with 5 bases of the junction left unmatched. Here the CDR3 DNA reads TGTGCCAGCAGCGGGACAGCACTCTATGGCTACACCTTC. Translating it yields CASSGTALYGYTF. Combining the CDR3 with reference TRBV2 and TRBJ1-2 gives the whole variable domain EPEVTQTPSHQVTQMGQEVILRCVPISNHLYFYWYRQILGQKVEFLVSFYNNEISEKSEIFDDQFSVERPDGSNFTLKIRSTKLEDSAMYFCASSGTALYGYTFGSGTRLTVV.

CDR3 sequence reads: CSVHVGLHDYEQYF. Here the CDR3 DNA reads TGCAGCGTTCACGTAGGCCTCCATGACTACGAGCAGTACTTC. The rearrangement uses TRBV29-1 and TRBJ2-7; D gene ambiguous. CDR1 SQVTM and CDR2 ANQGSEA come from the germline V gene. Between the trimmed V and J ends, which lost 5 bases and 3 bases, there was a span of 17 bases. The CDR3 contains 14 residues.

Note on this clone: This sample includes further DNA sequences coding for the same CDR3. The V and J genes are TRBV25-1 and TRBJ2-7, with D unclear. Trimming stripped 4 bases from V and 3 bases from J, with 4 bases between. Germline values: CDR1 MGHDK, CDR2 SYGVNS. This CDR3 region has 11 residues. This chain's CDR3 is CASSGGYEQYF. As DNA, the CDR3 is TGTGCCAGCAGTGGGGGCTACGAGCAGTACTTC.

The CDR3 nucleotides are TGCAGCGTAGGACAGAACACTGAAGCTTTCTTT. Residues: CSVGQNTEAFF. V and J are TRBV29-1 and TRBJ1-1, with a possible D match to TRBD1 (5 bases). CDR3 length: 11 residues. The germline gives CDR1 SQVTM, CDR2 ANQGSEA. V shed 6 bases and J shed 1 base, with 6 bases lying between them.

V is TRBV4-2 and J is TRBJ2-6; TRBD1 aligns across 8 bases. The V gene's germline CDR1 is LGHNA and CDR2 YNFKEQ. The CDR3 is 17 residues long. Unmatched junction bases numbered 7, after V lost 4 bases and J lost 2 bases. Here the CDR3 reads CASSRAGGAPGANVLTF. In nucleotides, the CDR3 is TGTGCCAGCAGCCGCGCAGGGGGCGCCCCTGGGGCCAACGTCCTGACTTTC.

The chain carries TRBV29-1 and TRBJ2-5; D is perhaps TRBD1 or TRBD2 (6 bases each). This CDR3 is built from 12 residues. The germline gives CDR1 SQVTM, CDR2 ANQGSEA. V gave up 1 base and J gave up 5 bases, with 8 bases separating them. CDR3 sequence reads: CSVEAGAETQYF. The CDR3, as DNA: TGCAGCGTTGAAGCGGGGGCTGAGACCCAGTACTTC. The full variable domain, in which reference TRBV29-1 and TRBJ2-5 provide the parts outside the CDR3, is SAVISQKPSRDICQRGTSLTIQCQVDSQVTMMFWYRQQPGQSLTLIATANQGSEATYESGFVIDKFPISRPNLTFSTLTVSNMSPEDSSIYLCSVEAGAETQYFGPGTRLLVL.

The CDR3 region is CSSRDNSYNEQFF. In DNA, the CDR3 is TGCAGCTCCCGGGACAACTCCTACAATGAGCAGTTCTTC. This rearrangement joins TRBV29-1 to TRBJ2-1; perhaps TRBD1 as D (6 bases). This CDR3 is 13 amino acids long. The V gene's germline CDR1 is SQVTM and CDR2 ANQGSEA. V lost 8 bases, J lost 0 bases, and 11 bases lay in between.

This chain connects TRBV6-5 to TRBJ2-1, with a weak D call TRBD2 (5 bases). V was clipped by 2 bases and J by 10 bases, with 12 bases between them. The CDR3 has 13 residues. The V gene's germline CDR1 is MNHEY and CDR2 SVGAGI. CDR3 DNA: TGTGCCAGCAGTTACCAGGACTCCTTGGAGCAGTTCTTC. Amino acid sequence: CASSYQDSLEQFF.

CDR3 residues: CASSQDIGELSYTQYF. The CDR3 coding sequence is TGCGCCAGCAGCCAAGATATCGGGGAACTAAGCTATACGCAGTATTTT. The rearrangement links TRBV4-3 to TRBJ2-3, with D possibly TRBD2 on 5 matching bases. The CDR3 is made up of 16 amino acids. The V gene's germline CDR1 is LGHNA and CDR2 YSLEER. Trimming left V 0 bases short and J 7 bases short, with 17 bases between.

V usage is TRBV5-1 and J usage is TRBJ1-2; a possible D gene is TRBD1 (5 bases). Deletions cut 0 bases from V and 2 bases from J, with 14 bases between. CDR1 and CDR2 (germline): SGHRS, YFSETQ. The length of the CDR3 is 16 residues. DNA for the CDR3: TGCGCCAGCAGCTTGGTGCCGGGGCAAGGGAACTATGGCTACACCTTC. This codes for CASSLVPGQGNYGYTF.

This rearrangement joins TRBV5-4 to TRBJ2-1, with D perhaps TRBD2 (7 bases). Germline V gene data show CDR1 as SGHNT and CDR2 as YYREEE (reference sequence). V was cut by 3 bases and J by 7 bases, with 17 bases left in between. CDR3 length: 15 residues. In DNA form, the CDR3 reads TGTGCCAGCAGCTCTGGGGGGGGCACGTGGAATGAGCAGTTCTTC. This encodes CASSSGGGTWNEQFF. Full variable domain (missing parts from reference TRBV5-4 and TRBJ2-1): ETGVTQSPTHLIKTRGQQVTLRCSSQSGHNTVSWYQQALGQGPQFIFQYYREEENGRGNFPPRFSGLQFPNYSSELNVNALELDDSALYLCASSSGGGTWNEQFFGPGTRLTVL.

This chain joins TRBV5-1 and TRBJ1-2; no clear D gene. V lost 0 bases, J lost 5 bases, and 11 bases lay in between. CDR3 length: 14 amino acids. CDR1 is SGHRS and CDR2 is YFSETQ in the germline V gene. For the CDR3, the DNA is TGCGCCAGCAGCTTGGATGCGTTCCAGTATGGCTACACCTTC. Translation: CASSLDAFQYGYTF.

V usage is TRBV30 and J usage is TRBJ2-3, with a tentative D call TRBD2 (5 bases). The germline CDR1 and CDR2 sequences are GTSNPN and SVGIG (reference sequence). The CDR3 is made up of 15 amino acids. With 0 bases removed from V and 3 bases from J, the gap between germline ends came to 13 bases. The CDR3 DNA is TGTGCCTGGAGTGTGGGCCCCGGAGGAACAGATACGCAGTATTTT. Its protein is CAWSVGPGGTDTQYF. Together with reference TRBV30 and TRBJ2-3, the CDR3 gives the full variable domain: SQTIHQWPATLVQPVGSPLSLECTVEGTSNPNLYWYRQAAGRGLQLLFYSVGIGQISSEVPQNLSASRPQDRQFILSSKKLLLSDSGFYLCAWSVGPGGTDTQYFGPGTRLTVL.

Here the CDR3 reads CASSAGTLNEAFF. For the CDR3, the DNA is TGCGCCAGCAGCGCCGGGACACTTAATGAAGCTTTCTTT. The rearrangement uses TRBV5-1 and TRBJ1-1, with D possibly being TRBD1 (6 bases). Trimming stripped 4 bases from V and 7 bases from J, with 14 bases between. The CDR3 contains 13 residues. Per germline, CDR1 SGHRS and CDR2 YFSETQ. The complete variable domain, with remaining parts taken from reference TRBV5-1 and TRBJ1-1, reads KAGVTQTPRYLIKTRGQQVTLSCSPISGHRSVSWYQQTPGQGLQFLFEYFSETQRNKGNFPGRFSGRQFSNSRSEMNVSTLELGDSALYLCASSAGTLNEAFFGQGTRLTVV.

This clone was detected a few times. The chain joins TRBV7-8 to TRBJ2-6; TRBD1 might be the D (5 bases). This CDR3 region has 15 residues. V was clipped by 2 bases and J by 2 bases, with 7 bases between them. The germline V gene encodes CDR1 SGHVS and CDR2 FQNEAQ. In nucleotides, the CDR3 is TGTGCCAGCAGCTTAAGGGGCACTGGGGCCAACGTCCTGACTTTC. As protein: CASSLRGTGANVLTF.

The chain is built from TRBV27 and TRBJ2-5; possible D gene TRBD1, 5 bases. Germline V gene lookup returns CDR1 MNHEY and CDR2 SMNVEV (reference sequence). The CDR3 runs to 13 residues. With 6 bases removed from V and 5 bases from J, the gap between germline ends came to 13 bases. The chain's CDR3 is CASSLSGKETQYF. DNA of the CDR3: TGTGCCAGCAGCTTGTCAGGGAAGGAGACCCAGTACTTC.

The DNA for the CDR3 is TGTGCCAGCAGTTTGCAGGGTTATAGCTATGGCTACACCTTC. Protein sequence: CASSLQGYSYGYTF. The chain uses TRBV7-9 and TRBJ1-2, with D possibly TRBD1 on 5 matching bases. The V gene lost 6 bases and the J gene lost 4 bases, with 15 bases spanning the gap. This CDR3 has 14 amino acids. Germline CDR1 and CDR2: SEHNR and FQNEAQ (reference sequence).

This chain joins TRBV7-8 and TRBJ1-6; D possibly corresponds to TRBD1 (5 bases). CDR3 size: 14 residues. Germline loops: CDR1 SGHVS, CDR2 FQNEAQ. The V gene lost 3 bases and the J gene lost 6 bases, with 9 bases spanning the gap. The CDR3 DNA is TGTGCCAGCAGCTTGGGACGGATTAATTCACCCCTCCACTTT. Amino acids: CASSLGRINSPLHF.

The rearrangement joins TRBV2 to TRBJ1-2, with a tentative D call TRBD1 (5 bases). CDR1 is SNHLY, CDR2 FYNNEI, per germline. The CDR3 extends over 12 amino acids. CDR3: CASGRGEEGYTF. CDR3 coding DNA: TGTGCTAGCGGTAGGGGAGAGGAGGGCTACACCTTC.

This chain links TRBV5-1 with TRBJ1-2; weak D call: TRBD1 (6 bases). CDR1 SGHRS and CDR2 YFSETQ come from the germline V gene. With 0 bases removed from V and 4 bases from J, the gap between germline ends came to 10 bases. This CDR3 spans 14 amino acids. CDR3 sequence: CASSLAGASYGYTF. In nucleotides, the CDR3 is TGCGCCAGCAGCTTGGCGGGGGCGTCCTATGGCTACACCTTC.

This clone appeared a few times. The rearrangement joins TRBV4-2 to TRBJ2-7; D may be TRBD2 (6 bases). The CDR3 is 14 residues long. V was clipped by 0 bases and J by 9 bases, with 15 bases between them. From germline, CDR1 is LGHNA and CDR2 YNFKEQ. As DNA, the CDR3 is TGTGCCAGCAGCCAAGACTCGGGGGTCCGAATGCAGTACTTC. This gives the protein CASSQDSGVRMQYF.

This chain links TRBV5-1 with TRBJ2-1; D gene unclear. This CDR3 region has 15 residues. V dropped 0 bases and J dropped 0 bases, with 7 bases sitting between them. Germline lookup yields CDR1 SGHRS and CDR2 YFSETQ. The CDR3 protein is CASSLGQPSYNEQFF. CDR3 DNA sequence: TGCGCCAGCAGCTTGGGTCAGCCCTCCTACAATGAGCAGTTCTTC.

CDR3 DNA: TGTGCCAGCAGCTCCTGGGACTCCCACGCACTCTCTGGGGCCAACGTCCTGACTTTC. The encoded protein is CASSSWDSHALSGANVLTF. The chain links TRBV7-9 to TRBJ2-6, with a tentative D call TRBD2 (6 bases). CDR1 SEHNR and CDR2 FQNEAQ come from the germline V gene (reference sequence). This CDR3 comprises 19 residues. Trimming pared 4 bases from V and 0 bases from J, leaving 19 bases between.

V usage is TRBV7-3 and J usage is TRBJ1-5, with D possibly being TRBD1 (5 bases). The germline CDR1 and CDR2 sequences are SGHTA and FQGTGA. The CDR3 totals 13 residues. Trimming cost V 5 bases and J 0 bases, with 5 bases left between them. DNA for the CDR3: TGTGCCAGCAGCCAGGGTAGCAATCAGCCCCAGCATTTT. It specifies CASSQGSNQPQHF.

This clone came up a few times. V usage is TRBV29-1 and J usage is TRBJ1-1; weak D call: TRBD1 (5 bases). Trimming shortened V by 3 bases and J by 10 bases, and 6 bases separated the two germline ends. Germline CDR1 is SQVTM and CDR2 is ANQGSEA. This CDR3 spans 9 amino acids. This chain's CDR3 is CSVDGGAFF. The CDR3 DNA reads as TGCAGCGTTGACGGGGGAGCTTTCTTT. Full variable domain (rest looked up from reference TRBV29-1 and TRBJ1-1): SAVISQKPSRDICQRGTSLTIQCQVDSQVTMMFWYRQQPGQSLTLIATANQGSEATYESGFVIDKFPISRPNLTFSTLTVSNMSPEDSSIYLCSVDGGAFFGQGTRLTVV.

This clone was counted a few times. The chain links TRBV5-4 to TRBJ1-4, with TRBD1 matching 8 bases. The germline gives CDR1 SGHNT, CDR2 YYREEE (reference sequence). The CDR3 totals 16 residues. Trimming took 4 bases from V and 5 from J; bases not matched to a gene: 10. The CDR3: CASSAGGAGLNEKLFF. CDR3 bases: TGTGCCAGCAGCGCAGGGGGCGCGGGGCTCAATGAAAAACTGTTTTTT.

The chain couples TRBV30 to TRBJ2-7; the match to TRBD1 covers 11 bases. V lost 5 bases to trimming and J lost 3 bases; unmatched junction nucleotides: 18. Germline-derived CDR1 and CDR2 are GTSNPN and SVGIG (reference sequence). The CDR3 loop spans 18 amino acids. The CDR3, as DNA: TGTGCCTGGGATCCTTACCAGACTTGGGGACAGGGGGGCTACGAGCAGTACTTC. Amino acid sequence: CAWDPYQTWGQGGYEQYF.